This TCR beta chain was recorded in a study of T-cell reconstitution after alpha-beta-depleted transplantation in children. CDR3 length equals 15 residues. Trimming cost V 0 bases and J 5 bases, with 13 bases left between them. Germline loops: CDR1 MNHEY, CDR2 SVGAGI. Unique molecular identifiers were incorporated into the prepared TCRbeta library. TCRdb fed the PCR reads into MiXCR, producing one record per CDR3 protein. The sample records fewer than 550,000 distinct CDR3 sequences, more than 9.5% being singletons. Findings and caveats of the study: Roughly two months post-transplant, alpha-beta T cells reportedly originated from several hundred graft clones that had expanded. T cells produced anew were the main source of T-cell counts and diversity one year after transplant.

This clonotype was counted ten times or more. The antigen is unknown. This TCR derives from a female patient between 2 and 15 years old who had a stem cell transplant for aplastic anemia, so the T cells may come from the graft donor. This rearrangement joins TRBV6-5 to TRBJ1-2; the D gene is possibly TRBD1 (5 bases). The source was PBMCs, mostly from graft donor cells, collected 180 days after TCRalphabeta/CD19-depleted stem cell transplant. The CDR3 nucleotides read TGTGCCAGCAGTTACTCGGGGGAGGTAGGGTATGGCTACACCTTC. It specifies CASSYSGEVGYGYTF.